This T cell receptor beta chain derives from a study of blood T cell repertoires in COVID-19. Study summary: The samples span acute and convalescent COVID-19 from the United States, Italy and Spain. Sources were T cells, B-cell-depleted T cells, or PBMCs; the material itself was cDNA or gDNA.

Per the study methods: Scientists estimated how many nucleated cells there were by amplifying reference gene primers. Sequencing was performed with immunoSEQ multiplex PCR; in TCRdb, only in-frame clones are kept and a portion is missing. The DNA was the basis for D and trimming; V, J and clone size are from that table. The repertoire includes 180,000 or so clones, 90% of them detected once, and less than 0.7% sits in the top ten. CDR1 is MGHRA and CDR2 is YSYEKL in the germline V gene. V lost 0 bases and J 7 bases, leaving 12 bases between the germline ends. The CDR3 runs to 14 residues. The origin of this receptor is a man aged 50-59 years with acute or convalescent COVID-19. The chain uses TRBV4-1 and TRBJ1-1; TRBD1 might be the D (5 bases). The sample taken for sequencing was peripheral blood. The CDR3 coding sequence is TGCGCCAGCAGCCAAGATGGGCCCGGGGGTGAAGCTTTCTTT. Protein: CASSQDGPGGEAFF.